This T cell receptor (beta chain) was captured in a study of OX40 agonist ivuxolimab in advanced cancers. Study-wide results and caveats: Clones of CD4+ and CD8+ blood T cells grew by week 6 at doses of 0.1 to 3.0 mg/kg. Among some nonresponders, normalized T-cell clonal expansion was also low.

Method: immunoSEQ multiplex PCR; TCRdb's copy keeps in-frame clones and lacks some. This repertoire shows about 18,000 clones, approximately 77% found once; its top ten account for approximately 24%. Remarks on this clone: The antigen remains undetermined.

The ends lost 9 bases at V and 3 bases at J; junction bases unmatched: 9. This CDR3 comprises 14 residues. Germline V gene data show CDR1 as SGHNT and CDR2 as YYREEE (reference sequence). The TCR sequence derives from an adult with an advanced solid tumor such as melanoma, head and neck, liver or kidney cancer. The chain links TRBV5-4 to TRBJ1-2; 9 bases fit TRBD1. The sequencing used CD4+ or CD8+ T cells sorted from blood, collected in a trial of the OX40 agonist ivuxolimab. For the CDR3, the DNA is TGTGCCACGATCCGGACAGGGGTGGACTATGGCTACACCTTC. Encoded protein: CATIRTGVDYGYTF.